This T cell receptor beta chain emerged from a study of human T cells and chemical hapten exposure. Study overall: How much TCR each sample yielded varied, mostly because pooled library volumes differed slightly.

Time point described: patch test 1, 2 weeks after DPC sensitization. Described treatment: therapeutic diphenylcyclopropenone sensitization with weekly scalp DPC. The germline V gene has CDR1 MDHEN and CDR2 SYDVKM. The CDR3 extends over 18 amino acids. With V trimmed by 2 bases and J by 5 bases, 14 bases remained unmatched. Methods used by the authors: The median was around 100,000 TCRs per sample, ranging roughly 23,224 to 750,000. TCRdb ran MiXCR on the RACE reads and lists one entry per CDR3 protein. The authors' filters were not applied to this entry. The table shows nearly 350,000 distinct CDR3 sequences, with 5.5% to 8% occurring only once.

The rearrangement uses TRBV28 and TRBJ2-3; 9 bases fit TRBD1. The TCR sequence derives from a woman under 30 with alopecia areata. Some clones in this sample may be carry-over from other donors' samples. The source was whole blood, collected in connection with sensitization to the hapten diphenylcyclopropenone (DPC). CDR3 sequence (DNA): TGTGCCAGCAGTTTAGGACCTCCGAGACAGGGGGTTGGAGATACGCAGTATTTT. It specifies CASSLGPPRQGVGDTQYF.